Below are 2 T cell receptor beta chains sequenced from a single sample in a study of CD8+ T cells in alopecia areata. TCR sequencing used cDNA made by reverse transcription of extracted RNA. Sequenced by immunoSEQ multiplex PCR; TCRdb stores in-frame clones only, minus some. The data show tens of thousands of clones, with 62% seen just once and over 15% held by the top ten. Input material: NKG2D-high CD8+ T cells sorted from blood. The receptors were sampled from a human donor with alopecia areata.

The chain links TRBV7-2 to TRBJ2-7, with D maybe TRBD2 (7 bases). The CDR3 is made up of 14 amino acids. Germline V gene data show CDR1 as SGHTA and CDR2 as FQGNSA. V was cut by 4 bases and J by 2 bases, with 12 bases left in between. The chain's CDR3 is CASSSPGGTYEQYF. The CDR3 DNA follows: TGTGCCAGCAGCTCCCCGGGGGGCACCTACGAGCAGTACTTC.

This clone was detected only a few times. The chain carries TRBV28 and TRBJ2-3, with D uncertain. The V and J ends lost 3 bases and 7 bases respectively, with 11 bases between them. There are 13 residues in the CDR3. Per germline, CDR1 MDHEN and CDR2 SYDVKM. CDR3 sequence: CASSFRGRNTQYF. CDR3 DNA: TGTGCCAGCAGTTTCCGTGGTCGGAATACGCAGTATTTT.